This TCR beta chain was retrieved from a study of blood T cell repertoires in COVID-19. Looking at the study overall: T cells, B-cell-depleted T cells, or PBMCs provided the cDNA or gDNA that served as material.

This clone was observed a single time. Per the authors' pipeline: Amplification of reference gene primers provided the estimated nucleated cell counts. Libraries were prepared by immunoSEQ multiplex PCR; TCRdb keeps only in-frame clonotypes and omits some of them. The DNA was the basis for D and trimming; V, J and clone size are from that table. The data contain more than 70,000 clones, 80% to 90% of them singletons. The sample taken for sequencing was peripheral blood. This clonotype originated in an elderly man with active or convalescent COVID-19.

CDR3 protein: CASSEWGRGSASTDTQYF. Written as DNA, the CDR3 is TGTGCCAGCAGTGAATGGGGAAGGGGATCCGCTAGCACAGATACGCAGTATTTT. The chain recombines TRBV25-1 with TRBJ2-3, with D perhaps TRBD1 (5 bases). CDR1 and CDR2 (germline): MGHDK, SYGVNS. This CDR3 spans 18 amino acids. Trimming cost V 1 base and J 0 bases, with 17 bases left between them.